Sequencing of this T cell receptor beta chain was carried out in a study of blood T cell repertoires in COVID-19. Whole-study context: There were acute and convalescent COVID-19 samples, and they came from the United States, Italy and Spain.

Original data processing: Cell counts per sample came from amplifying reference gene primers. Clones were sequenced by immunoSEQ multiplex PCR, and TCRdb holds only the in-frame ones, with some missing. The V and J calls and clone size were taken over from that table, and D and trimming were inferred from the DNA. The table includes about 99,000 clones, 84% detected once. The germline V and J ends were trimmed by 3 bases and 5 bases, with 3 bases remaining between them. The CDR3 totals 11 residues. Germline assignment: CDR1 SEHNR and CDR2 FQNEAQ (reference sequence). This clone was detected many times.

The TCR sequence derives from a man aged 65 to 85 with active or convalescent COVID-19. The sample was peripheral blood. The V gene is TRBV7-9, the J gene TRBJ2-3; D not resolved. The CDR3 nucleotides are TGTGCCAGCAGCTTCCTAGATACGCAGTATTTT. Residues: CASSFLDTQYF.